This TCR beta chain was recorded in a study of blood T cell repertoires in COVID-19. Overall study: From T cells, B-cell-depleted T cells, or PBMCs came the material, which was cDNA or gDNA.

This clone showed up many times. V was pared by 5 bases and J by 1 base, with 4 bases of the junction left unmatched. This CDR3 has 15 amino acids. Germline V gene data show CDR1 as MNHEY and CDR2 as SVGAGI. Source study methods: Using reference gene primer amplification, nucleated cell counts were estimated. TCRdb keeps only in-frame clones here, not all; method: immunoSEQ multiplex PCR. V, J and clone size reflect that table, while D and trimming were determined from the DNA. The table records about 100,000 clones, about 77% of them present only once. The V and J genes are TRBV6-5 and TRBJ1-5; 8 positions match TRBD1. Specimen: peripheral blood. This receptor was taken from a man aged 70 or older with active or convalescent COVID-19. Here the CDR3 reads CASSPRTGSNQPQHF. For the CDR3, the DNA is TGTGCCAGCAGTCCTCGGACAGGGAGCAATCAGCCCCAGCATTTT.